The next 16 T cell receptor beta chains were all read from a single sample in a study of spatial heterogeneity in lung cancer. TCRdb itself ran the 5' RACE reads through MiXCR, one entry per CDR3 protein. The data show about 100,000 distinct CDR3 sequences, 19% seen once. Time point reported: blood at routine non-recurrence follow-up after resection. This material consisted of PBMCs, taken at follow-up. The receptors come from a male donor with early-stage non-small cell lung cancer.

The chain employs TRBV7-9 and TRBJ1-4; no definite D call. Germline V gene lookup returns CDR1 SEHNR and CDR2 FQNEAQ (reference sequence). Trimming left V 0 bases short and J 0 bases short, with 14 bases between. The CDR3 is made up of 18 amino acids. The CDR3 spells CASSLAVQEKTTNEKLFF. The CDR3 DNA follows: TGTGCCAGCAGCTTAGCGGTTCAGGAAAAGACAACTAATGAAAAACTGTTTTTT.

This clonotype was observed at least ten times. The V gene is TRBV6-2 or TRBV6-3, the J gene TRBJ1-1, with TRBD1 matching 11 bases. CDR3 length equals 12 residues. V dropped 10 bases and J dropped 5; count of bases not matched to a gene: 3. Germline V gene lookup returns CDR1 MNHEY and CDR2 SVGEGT. The CDR3 nucleotides are TGTGCCACTGGGACAGGGGGAACTGAAGCTTTCTTT. This gives the protein CATGTGGTEAFF.

This clonotype appeared once. The V gene is TRBV7-2, the J gene TRBJ2-5; TRBD1 aligns across 7 bases. This CDR3 is 14 amino acids long. The germline V gene has CDR1 SGHTA and CDR2 FQGNSA. J was trimmed by 2 bases and V by 2 bases; bases with no gene match: 2. The CDR3 protein is CASSLMGQQETQYF. The CDR3, as DNA: TGTGCCAGCAGCTTAATGGGACAGCAAGAGACCCAGTACTTC.

This clonotype was seen a handful of times. This sequence joins TRBV30 and TRBJ1-5; D is ambiguous. Per germline, CDR1 GTSNPN and CDR2 SVGIG (reference sequence). The CDR3 covers 12 residues. The V and J ends lost 0 bases and 1 base respectively, with 1 base between them. This chain's CDR3 is CAWSVSNQPQHF. In DNA, the CDR3 is TGTGCCTGGAGTGTCAGCAATCAGCCCCAGCATTTT.

V and J are TRBV10-1 and TRBJ2-6; D is perhaps TRBD1 or TRBD2 (5 bases each). V lost 6 bases and J 6 bases, leaving 18 bases between the germline ends. This CDR3 region has 16 residues. The V gene's germline CDR1 is WNHNN and CDR2 SYGVQD (reference sequence). Here the CDR3 DNA reads TGCGCCAGCAGAGAAGGGACCGCCAAGTTGGCCAACGTCCTGACTTTC. It translates to CASREGTAKLANVLTF.

The table lists this clonotype with a few counts. The genes are TRBV6-1 and TRBJ2-1, with 8 nucleotides matching TRBD2. Germline CDR1 is MNHNS and CDR2 is SASEGT. The CDR3 is 14 residues long. V shed 8 bases, J shed 8 bases, and the junction held 11 bases outside the gene matches. The CDR3 here is CASRRTGGRDEQFF. DNA of the CDR3: TGTGCCAGCCGCCGAACGGGAGGGCGAGATGAGCAGTTCTTC.

This clonotype was seen a handful of times. The gene calls are TRBV19 and TRBJ1-5; D not certain. With 7 bases removed from V and 2 bases from J, the gap between germline ends came to 9 bases. The germline V gene has CDR1 LNHDA and CDR2 SQIVND (reference sequence). This CDR3 has 13 amino acids. The DNA of the CDR3 is TGTGCCAGTAACAGTATGCGCAATCAGCCCCAGCATTTT. Translated: CASNSMRNQPQHF.

This clonotype occurred many times. The CDR3: CASSLDWDRANTGELFF. Here the CDR3 DNA reads TGTGCCAGCAGCTTAGACTGGGACAGGGCCAACACCGGGGAGCTGTTTTTT. The rearrangement joins TRBV11-2 to TRBJ2-2; 9 bases are shared with TRBD1. The germline V gene has CDR1 SGHAT and CDR2 FQNNGV. CDR3 size: 17 residues. J gave up 2 bases and V 0 bases, and 4 bases lay outside the gene matches.

The table lists this clonotype with many counts. The junction shows a germline mismatch at one end, possibly a read error. The chain carries TRBV7-9 and TRBJ1-2; 7 nucleotides align to TRBD1. The germline CDR1 and CDR2 sequences are SEHNR and FQNEAQ (reference sequence). The CDR3 has 11 amino acids. The CDR3 loop reads CASSLGQDYTF. The CDR3 DNA reads TGTGCCAGCAGTTTAGGACAGGACTACACCTTC.

This clonotype was counted only a few times. The chain couples TRBV14 to TRBJ1-3; unclear D gene. The V gene's germline CDR1 is SGHDN and CDR2 FVKESK. The CDR3 contains 11 residues. Trimming cost V 1 base and J 8 bases, with 3 bases left between them. DNA of the CDR3: TGTGCCAGCAGCCAAGCAGACACCATATATTTT. This gives the protein CASSQADTIYF.

The chain carries TRBV12-3 or TRBV12-4 and TRBJ2-3; 9 nucleotides align to TRBD2. The trim removed 7 bases at V and 4 bases at J, leaving 6 bases unmatched. The CDR3 covers 14 residues. The CDR3 sequence: CASKISGGADTQYF. The CDR3 nucleotides read TGTGCCAGCAAAATTAGCGGGGGCGCAGATACGCAGTATTTT.

The V and J genes are TRBV7-2 and TRBJ1-1, with unresolved D. The germline CDR1 and CDR2 sequences are SGHTA and FQGNSA. V lost 5 bases, J lost 0 bases, and 7 bases lay in between. The CDR3 sequence is 13 residues long. The CDR3 loop is CASSQILNTEAFF. DNA for the CDR3: TGTGCCAGCAGCCAGATATTGAACACTGAAGCTTTCTTT. The complete variable domain, with remaining parts taken from reference TRBV7-2 and TRBJ1-1, reads GAGVSQSPSNKVTEKGKDVELRCDPISGHTALYWYRQSLGQGLEFLIYFQGNSAPDKSGLPSDRFSAERTGGSVSTLTIQRTQQEDSAVYLCASSQILNTEAFFGQGTRLTVV.

The rearrangement joins TRBV29-1 to TRBJ2-1; D possibly corresponds to TRBD1 (6 bases). CDR1 is SQVTM, CDR2 ANQGSEA, per germline. CDR3 length: 12 amino acids. Trimming took off 6 bases at V and 6 bases at J, with 12 bases between the two ends. CDR3 amino acids: CSVFIQGNEQFF. Written as DNA, the CDR3 is TGCAGCGTCTTTATACAGGGCAATGAGCAGTTCTTC.

This clonotype has only one observation. The chain is built from TRBV19 and TRBJ2-7, with D uncertain. The CDR3 is 13 amino acids. V was clipped by 6 bases and J by 5 bases, with 14 bases between them. CDR1 is LNHDA and CDR2 is SQIVND in the germline V gene (reference sequence). Here the CDR3 DNA reads TGTGCCAGTAGCCACTTGGTTGGGGACGAGCAGTACGTC. Its protein product is CASSHLVGDEQYV.

This clonotype occurred many times. The chain combines TRBV6-5 with TRBJ1-1; weak D call: TRBD1 (5 bases). From germline, CDR1 is MNHEY and CDR2 SVGAGI. Trimming stripped 0 bases from V and 5 bases from J, with 13 bases between. This CDR3 has 15 residues. The CDR3 nucleotides are TGTGCCAGCAGTTACTCTGAGGCAGGGAGGACTGAAGCTTTCTTT. This translates into CASSYSEAGRTEAFF.

CDR3 bases: TGTGCCAGCGCCTGGGACATGTTAAGCACAGATACGCAGTATTTT. Its translation is CASAWDMLSTDTQYF. The chain employs TRBV28 and TRBJ2-3; D perhaps matches TRBD1 (6 bases). The CDR3 sequence is 15 residues long. The ends were cut back, 8 bases at V and 0 bases at J, with 15 bases in the middle. CDR1 MDHEN and CDR2 SYDVKM come from the germline V gene.